One sample yielded the 5 T cell receptor beta chains listed below, sequenced in a study of early T cells in non-severe SARS-CoV-2 infection. TCRdb redid the calling of the 5' RACE reads with MiXCR, one entry per CDR3 protein. The data contain roughly 83,000 distinct CDR3 sequences, 9.5% to 15% of them singletons. Sequencing was performed on whole blood, taken at baseline. The source is an adult who was a healthcare worker with PCR-confirmed SARS-CoV-2 infection or an uninfected control (not recorded which).

This clonotype was seen ten or more times. The chain combines TRBV7-9 with TRBJ2-7; 10 bases line up with TRBD2. J was trimmed by 3 bases and V by 1 base; bases with no gene match: 0. Germline V gene lookup returns CDR1 SEHNR and CDR2 FQNEAQ (reference sequence). This CDR3 spans 14 amino acids. CDR3 loop: CASSLGLAGYEQYF. CDR3 DNA: TGTGCCAGCAGCTTAGGACTAGCGGGCTACGAGCAGTACTTC.

This clonotype turned up a few times. The chain recombines TRBV27 with TRBJ2-7, with D unresolved. The CDR3 length is 13 residues. Per germline, CDR1 MNHEY and CDR2 SMNVEV (reference sequence). The ends were cut back, 5 bases at V and 3 bases at J, with 11 bases in the middle. The CDR3 is CASSGPTYYEQYF. The CDR3, as DNA: TGTGCCAGCAGTGGACCTACCTACTACGAGCAGTACTTC.

This clonotype occurred a few times. The CDR3 nucleotides read TGTGCCAGCAGCTTAACGCGAGCGGAACGCACAGATACGCAGTATTTT. Translating gives CASSLTRAERTDTQYF. This chain uses TRBV7-3 with TRBJ2-3, with TRBD2 as a possible D gene (5 bases). Per the germline V gene, CDR1 is SGHTA and CDR2 is FQGTGA. The germline V and J ends were trimmed by 0 bases and 1 base, with 11 bases remaining between them. The CDR3 contains 16 residues.

This clonotype showed up many times. V is TRBV2 and J is TRBJ2-1, with D maybe TRBD1 (5 bases). The germline V gene encodes CDR1 SNHLY and CDR2 FYNNEI. V was clipped by 6 bases and J by 2 bases, with 8 bases between them. CDR3 size: 13 residues. The CDR3 sequence is CASSAGPYNEQFF. CDR3 nucleotides: TGTGCCAGCAGCGCAGGGCCCTACAATGAGCAGTTCTTC.

Here the CDR3 DNA reads TGCGCCAGCAGCCCCTACTCCGGGGGTAGTTCCGGGGAGCTGTTTTTT. Its translation is CASSPYSGGSSGELFF. The V call is TRBV5-1, the J call TRBJ2-2; the D gene is possibly TRBD2 (6 bases). Trimming took off 4 bases at V and 6 bases at J, with 19 bases between the two ends. The germline V gene encodes CDR1 SGHRS and CDR2 YFSETQ. The CDR3 is made up of 16 amino acids.